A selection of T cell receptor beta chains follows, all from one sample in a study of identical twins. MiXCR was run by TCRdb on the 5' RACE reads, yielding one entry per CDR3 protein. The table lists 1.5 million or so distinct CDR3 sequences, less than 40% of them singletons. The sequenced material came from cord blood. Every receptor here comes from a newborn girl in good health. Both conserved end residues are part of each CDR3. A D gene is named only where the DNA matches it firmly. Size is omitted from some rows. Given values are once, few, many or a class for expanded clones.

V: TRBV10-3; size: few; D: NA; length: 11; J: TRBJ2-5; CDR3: CAISESGLQYF; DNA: TGTGCCATCAGTGAGTCGGGGTTGCAGTACTTC
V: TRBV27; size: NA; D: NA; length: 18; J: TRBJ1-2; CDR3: CACSLSEWGRPVNYGYTF; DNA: TGTGCCTGCAGTTTATCCGAGTGGGGGAGACCAGTTAACTATGGCTACACCTTC
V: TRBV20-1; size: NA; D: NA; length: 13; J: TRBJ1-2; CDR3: CSARASRNYGYTF; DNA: TGCAGTGCTAGAGCTAGCCGGAACTATGGCTACACCTTC
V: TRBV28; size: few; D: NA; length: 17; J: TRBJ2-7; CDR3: CASSPMIKDLNSYEQYF; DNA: TGTGCCAGCAGTCCCATGATCAAGGACCTGAACTCCTACGAGCAGTACTTC
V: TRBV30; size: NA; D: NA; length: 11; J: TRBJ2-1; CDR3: CAWSLFNEQFF; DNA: TGTGCCTGGAGTTTATTTAATGAGCAGTTCTTC
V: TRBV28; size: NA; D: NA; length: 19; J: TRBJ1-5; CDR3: CASRPLAAVYLNRNQPQHF; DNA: TGTGCCAGCAGGCCCCTGGCGGCAGTCTACCTCAATCGCAATCAGCCCCAGCATTTT
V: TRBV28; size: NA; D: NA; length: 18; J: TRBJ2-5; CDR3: CASSLRGGREVGSNEQYF; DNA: TGTGCCAGCAGTTTGAGGGGGGGTCGGGAGGTTGGGAGCAATGAGCAGTACTTC
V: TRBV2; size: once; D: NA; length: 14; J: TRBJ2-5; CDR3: CASSEKGRDPARYF; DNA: TGTGCCAGCAGTGAAAAGGGCCGGGACCCAGCCCGGTACTTC
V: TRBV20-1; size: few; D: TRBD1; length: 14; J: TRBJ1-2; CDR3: CSARDNTGGYGYTF; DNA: TGCAGTGCTAGAGATAACACAGGGGGCTATGGCTACACCTTC
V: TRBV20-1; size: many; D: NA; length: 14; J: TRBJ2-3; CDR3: CSARRGGATDTQYF; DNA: TGCAGTGCTAGAAGGGGGGGAGCCACAGATACGCAGTATTTT
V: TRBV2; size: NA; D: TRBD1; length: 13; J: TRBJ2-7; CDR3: CASRDRAIYEQYF; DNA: TGTGCCAGCAGGGACAGGGCGATCTACGAGCAGTACTTC
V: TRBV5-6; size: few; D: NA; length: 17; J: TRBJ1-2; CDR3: CASSPRWLAVTNYGYTF; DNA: TGTGCCAGCAGCCCTCGCTGGTTGGCAGTAACTAACTATGGCTACACCTTC
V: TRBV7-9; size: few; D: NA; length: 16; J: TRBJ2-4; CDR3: CASSLTGRSSKNIQYF; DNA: TGTGCCAGCAGCTTAACTGGGAGGTCAAGCAAAAACATTCAGTACTTC
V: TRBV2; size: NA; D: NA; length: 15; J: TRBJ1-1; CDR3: CASSDNGAMNTEAFF; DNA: TGTGCCAGCAGTGATAATGGGGCCATGAACACTGAAGCTTTCTTT
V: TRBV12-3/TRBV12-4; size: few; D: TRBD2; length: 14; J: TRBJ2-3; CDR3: CASTSRAGEGTQYF; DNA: TGTGCCAGCACCTCCCGAGCGGGAGAGGGAACGCAGTATTTT
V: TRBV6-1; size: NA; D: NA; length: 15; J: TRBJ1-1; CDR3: CASSELLPGKTEAFF; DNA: TGTGCCAGCAGTGAACTTCTCCCGGGGAAGACTGAAGCTTTCTTT
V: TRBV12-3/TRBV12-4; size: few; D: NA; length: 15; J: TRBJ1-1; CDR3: CASSLEGGGKTEAFF; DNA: TGTGCCAGCAGTTTAGAGGGGGGTGGTAAGACTGAAGCTTTCTTT
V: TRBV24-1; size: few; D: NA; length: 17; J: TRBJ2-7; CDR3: CATSDSQGLGSYNEQYF; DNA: TGTGCCACCAGTGATTCACAGGGTTTGGGCTCCTACAATGAGCAGTACTTC
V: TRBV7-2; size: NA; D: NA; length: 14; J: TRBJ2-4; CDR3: CASSSGLFSDIQYF; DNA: TGTGCCAGCAGCTCCGGACTATTTTCGGACATTCAGTACTTC
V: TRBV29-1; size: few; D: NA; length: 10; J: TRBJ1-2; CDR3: CSVLGGGYTF; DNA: TGCAGCGTATTGGGGGGTGGCTACACCTTC
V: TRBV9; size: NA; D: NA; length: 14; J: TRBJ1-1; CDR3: CASNVGTGNTEAFF; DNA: TGTGCCAGCAACGTAGGGACTGGGAACACTGAAGCTTTCTTT
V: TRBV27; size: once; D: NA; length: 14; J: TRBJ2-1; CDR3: CASSFGTDYNEQFF; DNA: TGTGCCAGCAGTTTTGGGACGGACTACAATGAGCAGTTCTTC
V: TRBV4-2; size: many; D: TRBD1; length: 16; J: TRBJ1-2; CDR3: CASSQDRTGINYGYTF; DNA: TGTGCCAGCAGCCAAGACAGGACAGGGATTAACTATGGCTACACCTTC
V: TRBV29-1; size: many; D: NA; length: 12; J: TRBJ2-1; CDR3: CSVDRVGDEQFF; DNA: TGCAGCGTTGACAGGGTCGGCGATGAGCAGTTCTTC
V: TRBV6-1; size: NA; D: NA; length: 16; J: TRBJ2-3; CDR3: CASRSPLGPGTDTQYF; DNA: TGTGCCAGCAGATCTCCGCTTGGGCCGGGCACAGATACGCAGTATTTT
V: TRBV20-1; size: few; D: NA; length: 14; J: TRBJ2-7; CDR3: CSAPLASDSYEQYF; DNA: TGCAGTGCTCCTCTCGCCAGCGACTCCTACGAGCAGTACTTC
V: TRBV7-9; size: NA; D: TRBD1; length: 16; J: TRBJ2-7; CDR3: CASSVKSRQGSYEQYF; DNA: TGTGCCAGCAGCGTAAAATCGAGACAGGGTTCCTACGAGCAGTACTTC
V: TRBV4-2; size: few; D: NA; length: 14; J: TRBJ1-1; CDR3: CASSSPGVVGEAFF; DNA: TGTGCCAGCAGCAGTCCAGGGGTGGTTGGGGAAGCTTTCTTT
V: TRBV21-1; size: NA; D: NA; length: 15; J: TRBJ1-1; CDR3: CASSLTQGVNTEAFF; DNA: TGTGCCAGCAGTCTGACACAGGGAGTGAACACTGAAGCTTTCTTT
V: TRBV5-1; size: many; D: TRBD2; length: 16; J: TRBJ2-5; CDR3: CAPVGTSWFPQETQYF; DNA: TGCGCCCCCGTCGGGACTAGTTGGTTCCCACAAGAGACCCAGTACTTC
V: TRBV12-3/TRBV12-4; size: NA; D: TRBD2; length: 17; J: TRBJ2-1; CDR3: CASSFSPSGSPYNEQFF; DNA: TGTGCCAGCAGTTTTAGTCCTAGCGGGAGCCCCTACAATGAGCAGTTCTTC
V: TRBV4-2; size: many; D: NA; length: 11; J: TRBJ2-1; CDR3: CASIEDNEQFF; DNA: TGTGCCAGCATAGAGGACAATGAGCAGTTCTTC
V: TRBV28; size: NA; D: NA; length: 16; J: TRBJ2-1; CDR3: CASSTQTPRGTNEQFF; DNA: TGTGCCAGCAGTACACAGACACCCCGAGGCACAAATGAGCAGTTCTTC
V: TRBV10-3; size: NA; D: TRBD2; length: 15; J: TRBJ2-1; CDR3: CAISSGSQGYNEQFF; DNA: TGTGCCATCAGTAGCGGGAGCCAGGGCTACAATGAGCAGTTCTTC
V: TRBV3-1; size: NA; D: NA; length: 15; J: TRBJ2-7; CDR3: CASSQESGRHYEQYF; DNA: TGTGCCAGCAGCCAAGAATCCGGCAGGCACTACGAGCAGTACTTC
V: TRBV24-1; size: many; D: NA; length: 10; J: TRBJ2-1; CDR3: CATSDNEQFF; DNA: TGTGCCACCAGTGACAATGAGCAGTTCTTC
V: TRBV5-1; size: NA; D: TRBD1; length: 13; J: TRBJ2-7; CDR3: CASSQGQDYEQYF; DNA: TGCGCCAGCAGTCAAGGACAGGACTACGAGCAGTACTTC
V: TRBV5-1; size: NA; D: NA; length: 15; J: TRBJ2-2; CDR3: CASSLFRPRTGELFF; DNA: TGCGCCAGCAGCTTGTTCCGGCCGAGGACCGGGGAGCTGTTTTTT
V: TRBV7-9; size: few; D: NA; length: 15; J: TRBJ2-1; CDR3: CASSSRGGLVSEQFF; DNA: TGTGCCAGCAGCTCGAGAGGGGGGCTGGTTAGTGAGCAGTTCTTC
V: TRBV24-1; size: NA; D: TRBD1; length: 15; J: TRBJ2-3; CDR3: CATSGPTGATDTQYF; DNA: TGTGCCACCAGTGGACCGACAGGGGCGACAGATACGCAGTATTTT
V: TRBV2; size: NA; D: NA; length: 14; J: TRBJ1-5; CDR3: CASHSTGTNQPQHF; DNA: TGTGCCAGCCACTCCACAGGGACCAATCAGCCCCAGCATTTT
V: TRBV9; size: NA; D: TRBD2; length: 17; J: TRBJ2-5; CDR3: CASSVGGSGVPQETQYF; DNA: TGTGCCAGCAGCGTAGGGGGTAGCGGGGTGCCGCAAGAGACCCAGTACTTC
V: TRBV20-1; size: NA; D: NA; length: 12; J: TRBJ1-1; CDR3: CSARDLRDEAFF; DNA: TGCAGTGCTAGAGATTTGAGGGATGAAGCTTTCTTT
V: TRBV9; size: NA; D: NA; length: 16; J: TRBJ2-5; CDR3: CASSKGGWFEGETQYF; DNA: TGTGCCAGCAGCAAGGGGGGCTGGTTCGAAGGCGAGACCCAGTACTTC
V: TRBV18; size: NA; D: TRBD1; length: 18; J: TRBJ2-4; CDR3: CASSPMKGQGLAKNIQYF; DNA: TGTGCCAGCTCACCGATGAAGGGACAGGGACTAGCCAAAAACATTCAGTACTTC
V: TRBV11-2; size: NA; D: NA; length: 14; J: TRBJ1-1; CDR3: CASSSRTDYTEAFF; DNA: TGTGCCAGCAGCTCGCGGACGGATTACACTGAAGCTTTCTTT
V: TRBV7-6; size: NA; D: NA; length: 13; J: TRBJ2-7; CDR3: CASSPGQTYEQSF; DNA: TGTGCCAGCAGCCCGGGACAAACCTACGAGCAGTCCTTC
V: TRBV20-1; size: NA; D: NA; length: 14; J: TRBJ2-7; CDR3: CSARLPGGSYEQYF; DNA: TGCAGTGCTAGATTGCCAGGAGGCTCCTACGAGCAGTACTTC
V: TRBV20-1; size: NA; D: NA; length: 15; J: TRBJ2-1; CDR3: CSARPRGAAYNEQFF; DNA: TGCAGTGCTAGACCACGCGGGGCCGCCTACAATGAGCAGTTCTTC
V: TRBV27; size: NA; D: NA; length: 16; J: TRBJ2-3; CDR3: CASSFRGAYRTDTQYF; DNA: TGTGCCAGCAGTTTTCGGGGGGCATATCGCACAGATACGCAGTATTTT
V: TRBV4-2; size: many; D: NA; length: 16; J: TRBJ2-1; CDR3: CASSQDRGYSYNEQFF; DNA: TGTGCCAGCAGCCAAGATCGCGGGTACTCCTACAATGAGCAGTTCTTC